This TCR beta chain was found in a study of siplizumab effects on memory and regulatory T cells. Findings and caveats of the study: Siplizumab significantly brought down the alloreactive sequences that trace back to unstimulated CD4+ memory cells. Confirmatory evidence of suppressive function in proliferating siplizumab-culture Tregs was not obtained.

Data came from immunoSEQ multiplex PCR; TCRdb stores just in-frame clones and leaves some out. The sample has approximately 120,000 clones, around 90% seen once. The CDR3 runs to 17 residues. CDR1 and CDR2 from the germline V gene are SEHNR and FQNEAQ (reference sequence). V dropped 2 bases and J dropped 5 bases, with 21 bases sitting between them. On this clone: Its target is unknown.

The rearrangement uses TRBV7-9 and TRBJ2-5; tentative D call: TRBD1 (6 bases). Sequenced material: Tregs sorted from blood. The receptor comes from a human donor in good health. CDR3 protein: CASSLRSTLTGRETQYF. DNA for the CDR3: TGTGCCAGCAGCTTACGTTCGACACTGACAGGTCGGGAGACCCAGTACTTC.